A single sample gave rise to the 21 T cell receptor beta chains below, sequenced in a study of cytomegalovirus exposure and HLA in healthy donors (TCRdb year 2017). The library was produced with the immunoSEQ multiplex PCR assay. For the multiplex PCR, a mixture combining 60 forward primers for TCR Vbeta segments and 13 reverse primers for TCR Jbeta segments was used. Here the immuneACCESS table is served through TCRdb, limited to in-frame sequences with V and J called. Missing clones are a known gap in these copies; in checked studies unresolved V genes cover under half, and the rest lacks a known reason. The table for this sample lists 90,000 or so clones; under 85% of them were counted only once. Roughly 1.9% of the sample lies in the top ten. Sequences were obtained from PBMCs. Every receptor here comes from a boy younger than 18 in good health and CMV-seronegative.

The rearrangement joins TRBV7-2 to TRBJ1-3; D not certain. V lost 1 base to trimming and J lost 2 bases, with 9 bases between them. Germline CDR1 SGHTA, CDR2 FQGNSA. The CDR3 loop spans 15 amino acids. The CDR3 DNA reads as TGTGCCAGCAGCTTAGATGGCAGTACTGGAAACACCATATATTTT. Its protein product is CASSLDGSTGNTIYF.

This CDR3 reads CASSQRRTGRQETQYF. The CDR3 DNA follows: TGTGCCAGCAGCCAAAGGAGGACAGGACGTCAAGAGACCCAGTACTTC. This sequence joins TRBV7-9 and TRBJ2-5, with 7 bases aligning to TRBD1. Trimming at V came to 5 bases and at J to 2 bases, leaving 11 bases not matched to a gene. The CDR3 spans 16 residues. Germline-derived CDR1 and CDR2 are SEHNR and FQNEAQ (reference sequence).

The rearrangement links TRBV4-2 to TRBJ2-7, with 8 bases that match TRBD1. J gave up 5 bases and V 4 bases, and 10 bases lay outside the gene matches. CDR1 and CDR2 from the germline V gene are LGHNA and YNFKEQ. CDR3 length: 15 amino acids. The chain's CDR3 is CASSPIPGQADEQYF. CDR3 nucleotide sequence: TGTGCCAGCAGCCCGATCCCGGGACAGGCCGACGAGCAGTACTTC.

This chain joins TRBV14 and TRBJ2-5, with 9 positions matching TRBD2. The length of the CDR3 is 13 residues. Germline V gives CDR1 SGHDN, CDR2 FVKESK. J gave up 5 bases and V 6 bases, and 4 bases lay outside the gene matches. This CDR3 is CASRIAGAETQYF. The CDR3 nucleotides are TGTGCCAGCAGAATAGCGGGGGCTGAGACCCAGTACTTC.

The rearrangement links TRBV5-1 to TRBJ2-7, with a possible D match to TRBD1 (6 bases). This CDR3 is 14 amino acids long. The ends were cut back, 1 base at V and 4 bases at J, with 12 bases in the middle. Per germline, CDR1 SGHRS and CDR2 YFSETQ. For the CDR3, the DNA is TGCGCCAGCAGCTTGAATTCAGGGACATACGAGCAGTACTTC. Its translation: CASSLNSGTYEQYF.

The V call is TRBV28, the J call TRBJ1-5, with D possibly being TRBD1 (6 bases). The germline gives CDR1 MDHEN, CDR2 SYDVKM. With 0 bases removed from V and 3 bases from J, the gap between germline ends came to 15 bases. The CDR3 contains 17 residues. CDR3 coding DNA: TGTGCCAGCAGTTTATGGTGGGGGCCGTCCCTCAATCAGCCCCAGCATTTT. As protein: CASSLWWGPSLNQPQHF.

This sequence joins TRBV2 and TRBJ2-1, with a weak D call TRBD1 (7 bases). Germline V gene lookup returns CDR1 SNHLY and CDR2 FYNNEI. The germline V and J ends were trimmed by 1 base and 7 bases, with 11 bases remaining between them. The CDR3 has 14 residues. The chain's CDR3 is CASSEESGGNEQFF. CDR3 DNA: TGTGCCAGCAGTGAAGAATCAGGGGGGAATGAGCAGTTCTTC.

This rearrangement joins TRBV7-6 to TRBJ1-5; 10 positions match TRBD1. The CDR3 loop spans 16 amino acids. Germline V lookup: CDR1 SGHVS, CDR2 FNYEAQ. V was clipped by 5 bases and J by 9 bases; unmatched bases: 13. The CDR3 bases are TGTGCCAGCAGCCCCCGGACAGGGGGGCAGGATCGGCCCCAGCATTTT. Translated, it gives CASSPRTGGQDRPQHF.

This sequence joins TRBV7-9 and TRBJ2-1; 10 bases agree with TRBD1. V lost 6 bases and J lost 6; bases outside the gene matches: 8. Germline lookup yields CDR1 SEHNR and CDR2 FQNEAQ (reference sequence). The CDR3 has 15 residues. The CDR3 nucleotides read TGTGCCAGCAGATACTGGACAGGGGGTTTCAATGAGCAGTTCTTC. This encodes CASRYWTGGFNEQFF.

This clone was seen a single time. The chain recombines TRBV6-5 with TRBJ1-2; 11 bases agree with TRBD1. This CDR3 spans 15 amino acids. V was pared by 6 bases and J by 4 bases, with 7 bases of the junction left unmatched. Germline lookup yields CDR1 MNHEY and CDR2 SVGAGI. The CDR3 DNA reads as TGTGCCAGCAGCCACGGACAGGGGGCCGCCTATGGCTACACCTTC. Amino acids: CASSHGQGAAYGYTF.

The CDR3 is CASSFAGSSYNEQFF. The CDR3, as DNA: TGTGCCAGCAGCTTTGCGGGCAGCTCCTACAATGAGCAGTTCTTC. The V gene is TRBV7-3, the J gene TRBJ2-1, with a tentative D call TRBD2 (5 bases). Trimming pared 3 bases from V and 0 bases from J, leaving 9 bases between. CDR1 and CDR2 (germline): SGHTA, FQGTGA. The CDR3 consists of 15 residues. The full variable domain, with the rest looked up from reference TRBV7-3 and TRBJ2-1, is GAGVSQTPSNKVTEKGKYVELRCDPISGHTALYWYRQSLGQGPEFLIYFQGTGAADDSGLPNDRFFAVRPEGSVSTLKIQRTERGDSAVYLCASSFAGSSYNEQFFGPGTRLTVL.

This chain links TRBV4-1 with TRBJ2-1, with 8 bases fitting TRBD2. V lost 1 base to trimming and J lost 8 bases; unmatched junction nucleotides: 16. There are 18 residues in the CDR3. Germline-derived CDR1 and CDR2 are MGHRA and YSYEKL. This chain's CDR3 is CASSQGSLSGSLVDEQFF. In DNA form, the CDR3 reads TGCGCCAGCAGCCAAGGCTCCCTGAGCGGGAGCCTTGTCGATGAGCAGTTCTTC.

This chain uses TRBV7-3 with TRBJ1-1; 9 bases fit TRBD1. Germline V gene lookup returns CDR1 SGHTA and CDR2 FQGTGA. The CDR3 is made up of 14 amino acids. The junction had 2 bases not matched to a gene; V was cut back by 5 bases and J by 1 base. The CDR3 sequence: CASSLDRGNTEAFF. The CDR3 DNA is TGTGCCAGCAGCCTGGACAGGGGGAACACTGAAGCTTTCTTT. The variable domain in full, completed from reference TRBV7-3 and TRBJ1-1, reads GAGVSQTPSNKVTEKGKYVELRCDPISGHTALYWYRQSLGQGPEFLIYFQGTGAADDSGLPNDRFFAVRPEGSVSTLKIQRTERGDSAVYLCASSLDRGNTEAFFGQGTRLTVV.

V and J are TRBV19 and TRBJ2-5, with TRBD2 identical over 13 bases. The CDR3 is made up of 15 amino acids. Germline-derived CDR1 and CDR2 are LNHDA and SQIVND (reference sequence). With V trimmed by 6 bases and J by 1 base, 2 bases remained unmatched. CDR3 residues: CASRGLAGSQETQYF. The CDR3 DNA sequence: TGTGCCAGTAGGGGACTAGCGGGGAGCCAAGAGACCCAGTACTTC.

The CDR3 is CSVLTGKNTEAFF. CDR3 nucleotides: TGCAGCGTCTTGACAGGGAAAAACACTGAAGCTTTCTTT. The V call is TRBV29-1, the J call TRBJ1-1; 7 bases fit TRBD1. Trimming removed 6 bases from V and 2 bases from J; junction bases left unmatched: 6. Germline CDR1 and CDR2: SQVTM and ANQGSEA. The CDR3 runs to 13 residues.

This chain links TRBV7-6 with TRBJ2-5; perhaps TRBD2 as D (6 bases). Per the germline V gene, CDR1 is SGHVS and CDR2 is FNYEAQ. The V gene lost 7 bases and the J gene lost 5 bases, with 14 bases spanning the gap. This CDR3 comprises 13 residues. CDR3 residues: CASTKGLAETQYF. CDR3 DNA: TGTGCCAGCACCAAGGGCCTAGCGGAGACCCAGTACTTC.

V and J are TRBV5-4 and TRBJ2-5, with 10 bases lining up with TRBD1. Trimming took 5 bases from V and 13 from J; bases not matched to a gene: 11. The CDR3 runs 13 residues. Germline assignment: CDR1 SGHNT and CDR2 YYREEE (reference sequence). CDR3 bases: TGTGCCAGCAGTTCTGAACGACAGGGGGCATCGTACTTC. This translates into CASSSERQGASYF. Using reference TRBV5-4 and TRBJ2-5 for the parts outside the CDR3, the full variable domain is ETGVTQSPTHLIKTRGQQVTLRCSSQSGHNTVSWYQQALGQGPQFIFQYYREEENGRGNFPPRFSGLQFPNYSSELNVNALELDDSALYLCASSSERQGASYFGPGTRLLVL.

The genes are TRBV30 and TRBJ1-1; TRBD1 is a possible D gene (5 bases). V was pared by 3 bases and J by 1 base, with 12 bases between. Germline V CDR1 and CDR2: GTSNPN, SVGIG (reference sequence). This CDR3 contains 14 residues. The CDR3 sequence is CAWSLGATNTEAFF. DNA of the CDR3: TGTGCCTGGAGCCTTGGGGCTACGAACACTGAAGCTTTCTTT.

This clone was counted only a few times. The CDR3 spells CATGSGVNTEAFF. CDR3 DNA sequence: TGTGCCACCGGATCTGGAGTAAACACTGAAGCTTTCTTT. This chain connects TRBV7-8 to TRBJ1-1; D not certain. Germline values: CDR1 SGHVS, CDR2 FQNEAQ. V lost 10 bases, J lost 2 bases, and 14 bases lay in between. This CDR3 region has 13 residues.

This chain connects TRBV11-2 to TRBJ1-1; D uncertain. Per germline, CDR1 SGHAT and CDR2 FQNNGV. Trimming cost V 5 bases and J 1 base, with 14 bases left between them. This CDR3 is built from 15 residues. CDR3 coding DNA: TGTGCCAGCAGCAAAATCTTAACAGAGAACACTGAAGCTTTCTTT. Translation: CASSKILTENTEAFF.

The CDR3 protein is CASSFPNRENMNTEAFF. The CDR3 DNA follows: TGTGCCAGCAGTTTTCCTAACCGGGAGAACATGAACACTGAAGCTTTCTTT. V gene TRBV28 combines with J gene TRBJ1-1; D not certain. Germline V gene sequence: CDR1 MDHEN, CDR2 SYDVKM. The CDR3 extends over 17 amino acids. The germline V and J ends were trimmed by 3 bases and 0 bases, with 17 bases remaining between them. Looking up the rest from reference TRBV28 and TRBJ1-1 gives the full variable domain: DVKVTQSSRYLVKRTGEKVFLECVQDMDHENMFWYRQDPGLGLRLIYFSYDVKMKEKGDIPEGYSVSREKKERFSLILESASTNQTSMYLCASSFPNRENMNTEAFFGQGTRLTVV.